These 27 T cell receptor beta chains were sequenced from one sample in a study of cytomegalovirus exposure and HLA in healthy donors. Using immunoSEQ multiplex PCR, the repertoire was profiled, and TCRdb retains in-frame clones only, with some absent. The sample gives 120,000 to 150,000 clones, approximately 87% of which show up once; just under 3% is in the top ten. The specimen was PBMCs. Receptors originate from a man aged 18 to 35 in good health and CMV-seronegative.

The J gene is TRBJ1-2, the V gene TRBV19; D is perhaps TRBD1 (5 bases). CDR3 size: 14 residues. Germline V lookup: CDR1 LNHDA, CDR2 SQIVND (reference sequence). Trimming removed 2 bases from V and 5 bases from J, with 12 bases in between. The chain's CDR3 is CASSITQGGYGYTF. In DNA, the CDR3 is TGTGCCAGTAGTATAACGCAGGGAGGTTATGGCTACACCTTC.

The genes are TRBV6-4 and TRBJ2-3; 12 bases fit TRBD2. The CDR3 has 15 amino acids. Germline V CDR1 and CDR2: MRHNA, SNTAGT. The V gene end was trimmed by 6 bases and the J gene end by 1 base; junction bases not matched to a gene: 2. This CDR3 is CASSRLAGGTDTQYF. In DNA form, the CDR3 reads TGTGCCAGCAGCCGACTAGCGGGAGGCACAGATACGCAGTATTTT.

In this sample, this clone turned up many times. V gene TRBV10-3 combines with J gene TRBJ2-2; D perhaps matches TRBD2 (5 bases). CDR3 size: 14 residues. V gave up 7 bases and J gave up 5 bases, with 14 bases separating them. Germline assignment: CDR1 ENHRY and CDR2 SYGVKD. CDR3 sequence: CAITSDSGTGELFF. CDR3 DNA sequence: TGTGCCATCACTTCAGATTCGGGGACCGGGGAGCTGTTTTTT.

The CDR3 sequence is CASSFVGGYEQYF. The CDR3 nucleotides read TGTGCCAGCAGTTTTGTGGGGGGGTACGAGCAGTACTTC. The gene calls are TRBV27 and TRBJ2-7, with 7 positions matching TRBD2. With 3 bases clipped from V and 4 bases from J, the junction kept 3 bases outside the gene matches. The CDR3 sequence is 13 residues long. The germline V gene encodes CDR1 MNHEY and CDR2 SMNVEV (reference sequence).

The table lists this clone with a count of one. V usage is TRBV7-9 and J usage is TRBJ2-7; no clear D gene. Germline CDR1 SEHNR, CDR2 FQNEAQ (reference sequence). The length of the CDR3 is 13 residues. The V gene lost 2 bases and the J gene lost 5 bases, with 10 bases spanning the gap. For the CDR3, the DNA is TGTGCCAGCAGCTTAAATACAGCCAACGAGCAGTACTTC. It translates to CASSLNTANEQYF. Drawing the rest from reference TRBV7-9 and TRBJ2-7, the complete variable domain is DTGVSQNPRHKITKRGQNVTFRCDPISEHNRLYWYRQTLGQGPEFLTYFQNEAQLEKSRLLSDRFSAERPKGSFSTLEIQRTEQGDSAMYLCASSLNTANEQYFGPGTRLTVT.

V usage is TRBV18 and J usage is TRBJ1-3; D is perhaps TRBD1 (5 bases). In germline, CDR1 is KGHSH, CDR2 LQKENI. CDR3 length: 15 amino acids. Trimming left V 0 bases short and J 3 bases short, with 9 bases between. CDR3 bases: TGTGCCAGCTCACCACCTGGTCAGGGTGGAAACACCATATATTTT. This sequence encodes CASSPPGQGGNTIYF.

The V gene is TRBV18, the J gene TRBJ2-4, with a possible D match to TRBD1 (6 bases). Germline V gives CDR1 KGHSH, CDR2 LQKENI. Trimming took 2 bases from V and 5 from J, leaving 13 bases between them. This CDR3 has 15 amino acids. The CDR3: CASSPIRRGENIQYF. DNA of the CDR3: TGTGCCAGCTCACCAATTCGCAGGGGCGAAAACATTCAGTACTTC. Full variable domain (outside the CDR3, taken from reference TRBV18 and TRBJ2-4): NAGVMQNPRHLVRRRGQEARLRCSPMKGHSHVYWYRQLPEEGLKFMVYLQKENIIDESGMPKERFSAEFPKEGPSILRIQQVVRGDSAAYFCASSPIRRGENIQYFGAGTRLSVL.

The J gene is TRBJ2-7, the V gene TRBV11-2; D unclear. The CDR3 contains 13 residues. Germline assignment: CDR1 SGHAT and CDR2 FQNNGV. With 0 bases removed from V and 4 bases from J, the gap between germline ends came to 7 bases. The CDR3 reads CASSLDSEYEQYF. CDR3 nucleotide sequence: TGTGCCAGCAGCTTAGATAGTGAATACGAGCAGTACTTC.

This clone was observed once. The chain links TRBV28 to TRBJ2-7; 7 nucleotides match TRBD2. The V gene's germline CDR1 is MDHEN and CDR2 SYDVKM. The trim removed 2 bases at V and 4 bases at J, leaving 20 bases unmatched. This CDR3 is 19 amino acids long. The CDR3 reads CASSLPDGLVFSGSYEQYF. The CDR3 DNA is TGTGCCAGCAGTTTACCTGACGGACTAGTGTTTTCCGGGTCTTACGAGCAGTACTTC.

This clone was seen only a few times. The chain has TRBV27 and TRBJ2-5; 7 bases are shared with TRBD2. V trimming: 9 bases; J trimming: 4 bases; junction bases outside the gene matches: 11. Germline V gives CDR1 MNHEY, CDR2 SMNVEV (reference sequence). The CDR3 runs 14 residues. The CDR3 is CASSDSWGGETQYF. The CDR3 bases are TGTGCCAGTAGCGACAGTTGGGGGGGAGAGACCCAGTACTTC.

The DNA for the CDR3 is TGTGCCAGCTTGCATGTCAGGGGCTCCTACTACGAGCAGTACTTC. Protein: CASLHVRGSYYEQYF. The chain carries TRBV2 and TRBJ2-7, with D perhaps matching TRBD1 (6 bases). This CDR3 comprises 15 residues. Germline CDR1 SNHLY, CDR2 FYNNEI. V gave up 8 bases and J gave up 3 bases, with 20 bases separating them.

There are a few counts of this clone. CDR3 DNA sequence: TGTGCCAGCTGCAGATCGGGCGGGGGATTTGATACGCAGTATTTT. Amino acid sequence: CASCRSGGGFDTQYF. The J gene is TRBJ2-3, the V gene TRBV7-2; 7 positions match TRBD2. Germline trimming cut 8 bases from V and 6 bases from J; bases unmatched to any gene: 14. In germline, CDR1 is SGHTA, CDR2 FQGNSA. CDR3 size: 15 residues.

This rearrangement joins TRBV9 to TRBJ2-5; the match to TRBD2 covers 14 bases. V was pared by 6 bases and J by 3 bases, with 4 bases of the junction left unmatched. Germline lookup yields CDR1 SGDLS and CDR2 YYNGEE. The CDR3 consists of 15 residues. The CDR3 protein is CASTPGLAGEETQYF. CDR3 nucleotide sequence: TGTGCCAGCACCCCGGGACTAGCGGGGGAAGAGACCCAGTACTTC.

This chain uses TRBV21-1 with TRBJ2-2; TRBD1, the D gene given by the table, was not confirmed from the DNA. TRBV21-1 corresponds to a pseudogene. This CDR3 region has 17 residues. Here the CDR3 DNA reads TGTGCCAGCAGCAACGACAGGGGTTACCCGAACACCGGGGAGCTGTTTTTT. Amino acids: CASSNDRGYPNTGELFF.

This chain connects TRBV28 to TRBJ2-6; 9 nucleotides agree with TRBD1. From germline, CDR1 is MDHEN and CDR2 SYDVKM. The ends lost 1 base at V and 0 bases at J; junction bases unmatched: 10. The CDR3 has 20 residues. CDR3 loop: CASSLFRDRELFSGANVLTF. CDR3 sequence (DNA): TGTGCCAGCAGTTTATTCCGGGACAGGGAACTATTCTCTGGGGCCAACGTCCTGACTTTC.

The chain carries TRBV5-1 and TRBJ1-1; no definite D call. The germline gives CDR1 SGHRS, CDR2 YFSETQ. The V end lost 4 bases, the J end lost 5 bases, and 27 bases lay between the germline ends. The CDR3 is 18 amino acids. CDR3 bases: TGCGCCAGCAGCCCCCTGGGCGGGAGTCTATCTTCTGGGACTGAAGCTTTCTTT. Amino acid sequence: CASSPLGGSLSSGTEAFF. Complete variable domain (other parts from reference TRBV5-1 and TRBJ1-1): KAGVTQTPRYLIKTRGQQVTLSCSPISGHRSVSWYQQTPGQGLQFLFEYFSETQRNKGNFPGRFSGRQFSNSRSEMNVSTLELGDSALYLCASSPLGGSLSSGTEAFFGQGTRLTVV.

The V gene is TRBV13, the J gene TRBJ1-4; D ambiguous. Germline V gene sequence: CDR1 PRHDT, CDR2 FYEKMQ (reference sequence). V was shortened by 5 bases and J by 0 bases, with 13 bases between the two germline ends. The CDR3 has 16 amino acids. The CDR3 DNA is TGTGCCAGCAGCCCGAGTTACAGTCCAACTAATGAAAAACTGTTTTTT. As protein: CASSPSYSPTNEKLFF.

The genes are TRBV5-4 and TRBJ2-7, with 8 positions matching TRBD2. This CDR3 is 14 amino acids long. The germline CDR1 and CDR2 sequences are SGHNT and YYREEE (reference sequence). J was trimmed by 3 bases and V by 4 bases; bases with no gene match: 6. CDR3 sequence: CASSPGGANYEQYF. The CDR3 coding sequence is TGTGCCAGCAGCCCGGGAGGGGCTAACTACGAGCAGTACTTC.

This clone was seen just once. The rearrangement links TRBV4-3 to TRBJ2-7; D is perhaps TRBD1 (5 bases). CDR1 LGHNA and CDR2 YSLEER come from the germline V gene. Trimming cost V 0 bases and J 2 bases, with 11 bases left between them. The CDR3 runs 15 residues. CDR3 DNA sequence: TGCGCCAGCAGCCAAGAAGTGGGGCTCCCCTACGAGCAGTACTTC. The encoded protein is CASSQEVGLPYEQYF.

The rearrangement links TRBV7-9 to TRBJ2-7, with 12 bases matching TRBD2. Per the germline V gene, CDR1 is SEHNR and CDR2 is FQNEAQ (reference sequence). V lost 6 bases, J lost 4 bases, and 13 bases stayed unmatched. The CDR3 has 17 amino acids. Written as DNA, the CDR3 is TGTGCCAGCAGTTCGACACCAAGACTAGCGGGAGTGTACGAGCAGTACTTC. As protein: CASSSTPRLAGVYEQYF.

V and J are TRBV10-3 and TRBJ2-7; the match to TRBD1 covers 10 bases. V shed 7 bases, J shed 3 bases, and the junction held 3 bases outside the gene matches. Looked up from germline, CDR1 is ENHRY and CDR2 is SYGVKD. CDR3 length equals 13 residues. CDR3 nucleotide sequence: TGTGCCATCATGGGGACAGGGGACTACGAGCAGTACTTC. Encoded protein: CAIMGTGDYEQYF.

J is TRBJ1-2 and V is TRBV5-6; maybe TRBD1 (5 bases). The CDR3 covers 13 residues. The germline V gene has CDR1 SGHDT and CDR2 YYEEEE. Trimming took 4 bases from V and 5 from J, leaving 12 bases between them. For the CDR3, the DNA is TGTGCCAGCAGCCAAGGGACTGAGTATGGCTACACCTTC. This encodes CASSQGTEYGYTF. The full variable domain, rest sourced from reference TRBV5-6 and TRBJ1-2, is DAGVTQSPTHLIKTRGQQVTLRCSPKSGHDTVSWYQQALGQGPQFIFQYYEEEERQRGNFPDRFSGHQFPNYSSELNVNALLLGDSALYLCASSQGTEYGYTFGSGTRLTVV.

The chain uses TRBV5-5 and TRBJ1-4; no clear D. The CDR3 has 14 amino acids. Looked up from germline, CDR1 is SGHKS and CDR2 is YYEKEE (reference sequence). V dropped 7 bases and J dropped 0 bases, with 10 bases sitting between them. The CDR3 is CASLTGTTNEKLFF. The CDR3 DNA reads TGTGCCAGCCTAACCGGGACAACTAATGAAAAACTGTTTTTT. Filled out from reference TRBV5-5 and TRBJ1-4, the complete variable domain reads DAGVTQSPTHLIKTRGQQVTLRCSPISGHKSVSWYQQVLGQGPQFIFQYYEKEERGRGNFPDRFSARQFPNYSSELNVNALLLGDSALYLCASLTGTTNEKLFFGSGTQLSVL.

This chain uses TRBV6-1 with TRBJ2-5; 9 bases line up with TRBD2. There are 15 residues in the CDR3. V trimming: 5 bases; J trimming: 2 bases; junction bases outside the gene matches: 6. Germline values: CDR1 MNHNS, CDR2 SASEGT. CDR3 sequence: CASSRVSGGQETQYF. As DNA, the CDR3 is TGTGCCAGCAGTAGGGTGAGCGGGGGGCAAGAGACCCAGTACTTC.

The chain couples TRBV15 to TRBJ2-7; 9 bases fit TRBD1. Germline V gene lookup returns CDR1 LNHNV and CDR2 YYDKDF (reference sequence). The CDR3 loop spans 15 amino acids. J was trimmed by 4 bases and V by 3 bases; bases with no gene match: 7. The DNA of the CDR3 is TGTGCCACCAGCAGGGGACAGGGTGTTCGATACGAGCAGTACTTC. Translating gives CATSRGQGVRYEQYF.

The CDR3 coding sequence is TGTGCCAGCAGCGTAACGACAGGCGTTATGAACACTGAAGCTTTCTTT. As protein: CASSVTTGVMNTEAFF. The genes are TRBV9 and TRBJ1-1, with D perhaps TRBD1 (6 bases). Germline V gene sequence: CDR1 SGDLS, CDR2 YYNGEE. The V gene lost 1 base and the J gene lost 0 bases, with 13 bases spanning the gap. The CDR3 totals 16 residues.

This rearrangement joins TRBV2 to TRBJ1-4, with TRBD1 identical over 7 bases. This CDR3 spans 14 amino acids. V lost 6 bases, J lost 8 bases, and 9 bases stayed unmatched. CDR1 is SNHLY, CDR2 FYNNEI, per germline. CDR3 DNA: TGTGCCAGCAGAATAACAGGGGTTGGGGAAAAACTGTTTTTT. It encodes CASRITGVGEKLFF.